This TCR beta chain stems from a study of blood T cells in healthy people across ages. Whole-study findings and limits: Investigators viewed diversity estimates from one million T cells as underestimates, the study reported.

This clonotype appeared once. The antigen remains undetermined. Sample-barcoded 5' priming and a J-beta primer mix drove a second PCR of roughly 6 to 12 cycles. Unique molecular identifiers of 12 random nucleotides labeled each cDNA. TCRdb redid the calling of the 5' RACE reads with MiXCR, one entry per CDR3 protein. In the table there are about 730,000 distinct CDR3 sequences, more than 40% of which are singletons. The CDR3 spans 13 residues. Germline-derived CDR1 and CDR2 are SQVTM and ANQGSEA. Trimming took off 7 bases at V and 5 bases at J, with 15 bases between the two ends. This TCR was recovered from a woman aged 55-70 years in good health. The sequenced material came from blood. The V gene is TRBV29-1, the J gene TRBJ2-1; the D is unclear. CDR3: CSADPSNDNEQFF. The DNA for the CDR3 is TGCAGCGCTGACCCTAGTAATGACAATGAGCAGTTCTTC.